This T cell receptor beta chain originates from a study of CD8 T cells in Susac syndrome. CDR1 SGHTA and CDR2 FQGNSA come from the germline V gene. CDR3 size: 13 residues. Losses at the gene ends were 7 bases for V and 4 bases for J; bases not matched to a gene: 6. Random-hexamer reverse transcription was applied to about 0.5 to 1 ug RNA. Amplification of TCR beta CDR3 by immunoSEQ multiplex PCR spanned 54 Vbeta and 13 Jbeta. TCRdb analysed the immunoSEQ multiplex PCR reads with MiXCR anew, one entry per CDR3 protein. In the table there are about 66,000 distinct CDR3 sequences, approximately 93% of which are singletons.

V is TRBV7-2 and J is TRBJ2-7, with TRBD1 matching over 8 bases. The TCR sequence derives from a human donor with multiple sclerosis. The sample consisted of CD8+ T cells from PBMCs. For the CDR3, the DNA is TGTGCCAGCACCTGGACAGGGCGTTACGAGCAGTACTTC. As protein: CASTWTGRYEQYF.